Following are 26 T cell receptor beta chains from one sample sequenced in a study of beta chain features in type 1 diabetes. Reverse transcribing all isolated RNA meant expressed TCRB transcripts were sequenced. TCRdb keeps only in-frame clones here, not all; method: immunoSEQ multiplex PCR. The table includes about 210,000 clones, 11% detected once. Specimen: central memory CD4+ T cells from blood. The receptor source for this set is a man in his late teens or twenties in good health.

This clone was found a few times. This chain links TRBV10-3 with TRBJ2-7, with 7 bases fitting TRBD1. This CDR3 spans 13 amino acids. Germline lookup yields CDR1 ENHRY and CDR2 SYGVKD. Trimming took 5 bases from V and 6 from J; bases not matched to a gene: 7. The CDR3 DNA follows: TGTGCCATCAGTCGGGACAGAGGGCGCGAGCAGTACTTC. It translates to CAISRDRGREQYF.

In this sample, this clone turned up a few times. This chain joins TRBV20-1 and TRBJ2-3; D uncertain. This CDR3 region has 11 residues. Germline V gives CDR1 DFQATT, CDR2 SNEGSKA (reference sequence). V was pared by 6 bases and J by 2 bases, with 6 bases between. CDR3 region: CSAANTDTQYF. In DNA, the CDR3 is TGCAGTGCCGCCAACACAGATACGCAGTATTTT.

The chain uses TRBV30 and TRBJ1-4; D might be TRBD1 (5 bases). The CDR3 runs to 13 residues. Germline-derived CDR1 and CDR2 are GTSNPN and SVGIG (reference sequence). Trimming removed 0 bases from V and 7 bases from J, with 9 bases in between. The CDR3 DNA is TGTGCCTGGAGTGTACAGGATGGTGAAAAACTGTTTTTT. This codes for CAWSVQDGEKLFF. Variable domain in full (rest from reference TRBV30 and TRBJ1-4): SQTIHQWPATLVQPVGSPLSLECTVEGTSNPNLYWYRQAAGRGLQLLFYSVGIGQISSEVPQNLSASRPQDRQFILSSKKLLLSDSGFYLCAWSVQDGEKLFFGSGTQLSVL.

This clone was detected a few times. This chain uses TRBV11-2 with TRBJ2-3; unclear D gene. The CDR3 has 13 amino acids. V lost 0 bases to trimming and J lost 8 bases, with 9 bases between them. Germline CDR1 SGHAT, CDR2 FQNNGV. The chain's CDR3 is CASSLDDHSTQYF. The CDR3 region has the DNA TGTGCCAGCAGCTTAGATGACCATAGTACGCAGTATTTT. Complete variable domain (other parts from reference TRBV11-2 and TRBJ2-3): EAGVAQSPRYKIIEKRQSVAFWCNPISGHATLYWYQQILGQGPKLLIQFQNNGVVDDSQLPKDRFSAERLKGVDSTLKIQPAKLEDSAVYLCASSLDDHSTQYFGPGTRLTVL.

The rearrangement uses TRBV9 and TRBJ2-3; possible D gene TRBD2, 6 bases. The CDR3 covers 15 residues. The germline V gene encodes CDR1 SGDLS and CDR2 YYNGEE. The V end lost 0 bases, the J end lost 0 bases, and 8 bases lay between the germline ends. CDR3 sequence reads: CASSVVRGSTDTQYF. The CDR3 nucleotides are TGTGCCAGCAGCGTAGTGCGGGGTAGCACAGATACGCAGTATTTT. The whole variable domain, filled in from reference TRBV9 and TRBJ2-3, reads DSGVTQTPKHLITATGQRVTLRCSPRSGDLSVYWYQQSLDQGLQFLIQYYNGEERAKGNILERFSAQQFPDLHSELNLSSLELGDSALYFCASSVVRGSTDTQYFGPGTRLTVL.

This chain uses TRBV11-2 with TRBJ2-1; D uncertain. The CDR3 is 15 residues long. Trimming removed 5 bases at V and 0 bases at J, with 11 bases between. From germline, CDR1 is SGHAT and CDR2 FQNNGV. The CDR3: CASSQDGSSYNEQFF. The CDR3, as DNA: TGTGCCAGCAGCCAAGACGGAAGCTCCTACAATGAGCAGTTCTTC.

There are a few counts of this clone. The chain carries TRBV7-2 and TRBJ1-3; 8 bases agree with TRBD1. V shed 4 bases and J 2 bases; nucleotides not matched to a gene: 10. The CDR3 has 17 residues. Germline CDR1 and CDR2: SGHTA and FQGNSA. This chain's CDR3 is CASSSQRTGITGNTIYF. Written as DNA, the CDR3 is TGTGCCAGCAGCTCACAGCGGACAGGGATAACTGGAAACACCATATATTTT.

This rearrangement joins TRBV28 to TRBJ2-4, with D perhaps TRBD2 (6 bases). The length of the CDR3 is 14 residues. In germline, CDR1 is MDHEN, CDR2 SYDVKM. V was cut by 5 bases and J by 6 bases, with 14 bases left in between. The DNA of the CDR3 is TGTGCCAGCAGTGCGGGACTGATGGCAAACATTCAGTACTTC. Translating gives CASSAGLMANIQYF.

The chain links TRBV19 to TRBJ2-1; D gene unclear. The V end lost 5 bases, the J end lost 6 bases, and 17 bases lay between the germline ends. The germline V gene has CDR1 LNHDA and CDR2 SQIVND (reference sequence). The CDR3 length is 15 residues. CDR3: CASSPPVRRANEQFF. CDR3 nucleotide sequence: TGTGCCAGTAGTCCCCCGGTTAGGAGAGCCAATGAGCAGTTCTTC.

With respect to this clone: Mismatch with germline at one junction end may stem from a read error. This chain connects TRBV7-2 to TRBJ2-2, with TRBD1 identical over 11 bases. The CDR3 extends over 16 amino acids. Germline CDR1 and CDR2: SGHTA and FQGNSA. CDR3 in DNA: TGCGCCAGCAGCTTCGGGACAGGGGGTAGGACCGGGGAGCTGTTTTTT. Translated: CASSFGTGGRTGELFF.

In DNA, the CDR3 is TGTGCCAGCAGTCTCCGGACGGACTCCTACGAGCAGTACTTC. Its protein product is CASSLRTDSYEQYF. This chain links TRBV2 with TRBJ2-7, with D unclear. The CDR3 extends over 14 amino acids. Germline CDR1 is SNHLY and CDR2 is FYNNEI. Trimming cost V 5 bases and J 0 bases, with 11 bases left between them.

This clone occurred a few times. This chain links TRBV11-2 with TRBJ2-1; TRBD2 aligns across 10 bases. Trimming removed 4 bases from V and 9 bases from J; junction bases left unmatched: 6. Per germline, CDR1 SGHAT and CDR2 FQNNGV. The CDR3 totals 14 residues. CDR3 amino acids: CASSSGTSEVEQFF. The CDR3 DNA reads TGTGCCAGCAGCTCTGGGACTAGCGAGGTTGAGCAGTTCTTC. Combining the CDR3 with reference TRBV11-2 and TRBJ2-1 gives the whole variable domain EAGVAQSPRYKIIEKRQSVAFWCNPISGHATLYWYQQILGQGPKLLIQFQNNGVVDDSQLPKDRFSAERLKGVDSTLKIQPAKLEDSAVYLCASSSGTSEVEQFFGPGTRLTVL.

In this sample, this clone turned up a few times. The CDR3: CASSLAGFNEQYF. The CDR3 DNA follows: TGTGCCAGCAGCTTAGCAGGGTTTAACGAGCAGTACTTC. This chain links TRBV5-4 with TRBJ2-5; possible D gene TRBD1, 5 bases. Gene TRBJ2-7 matches the end of the DNA better, so the J call may be wrong. CDR1 and CDR2 from the germline V gene are SGHNT and YYREEE (reference sequence). The CDR3 is 13 residues long.

This clone was seen just once. This chain links TRBV30 with TRBJ2-7; D is uncertain. The CDR3 is made up of 13 amino acids. Germline CDR1 GTSNPN, CDR2 SVGIG (reference sequence). The V end was cut by 4 bases, the J end by 0 bases, with 10 bases between. CDR3 in DNA: TGTGCCTGGATAGGGCTAGACTCCTACGAGCAGTACTTC. Amino acid sequence: CAWIGLDSYEQYF.

As for this clone: Its ends do not fully match the called genes, so a read error is possible. The chain is built from TRBV28 and TRBJ1-4, with TRBD1 matching over 8 bases. This CDR3 has 14 residues. Germline values: CDR1 MDHEN, CDR2 SYDVKM. DNA of the CDR3: TGTGCCAGCAGTGAGACAGGGGACCGTGAAAAACTGTCTTTT. It translates to CASSETGDREKLSF.

This clone was found a few times. In DNA, the CDR3 is TGTGCCGGTAATACAGGGTCTGGGGCCAACGTCCTGACTTTC. Amino acid sequence: CAGNTGSGANVLTF. The rearrangement uses TRBV30 and TRBJ2-6; D possibly corresponds to TRBD1 (6 bases). The CDR3 runs 14 residues. The germline gives CDR1 GTSNPN, CDR2 SVGIG (reference sequence). V was clipped by 8 bases and J by 1 base, with 12 bases between them.

This clone was recorded a few times. This chain connects TRBV25-1 to TRBJ2-1; 7 bases agree with TRBD2. Germline V CDR1 and CDR2: MGHDK, SYGVNS. CDR3 length: 16 residues. Losses at the gene ends were 4 bases for V and 3 bases for J; bases not matched to a gene: 9. This chain's CDR3 is CASSAGRQRDYNEQFF. The CDR3, as DNA: TGTGCCAGCAGTGCCGGTAGGCAGCGGGACTACAATGAGCAGTTCTTC.

This clone was observed a few times. The sample has other DNA sequences that encode this CDR3 too. The gene calls are TRBV29-1 and TRBJ1-1; 7 nucleotides align to TRBD1. The CDR3 is 13 amino acids. Germline V gene lookup returns CDR1 SQVTM and CDR2 ANQGSEA. Trimming took 7 bases from V and 1 from J; bases not matched to a gene: 6. For the CDR3, the DNA is TGCAGCGGGAACCGGGACAGGAACACTGAAGCTTTCTTT. Translation gives CSGNRDRNTEAFF.

This clone was recorded many times. The rearrangement joins TRBV7-8 to TRBJ2-1; 11 positions agree with TRBD2. The CDR3 has 16 amino acids. In germline, CDR1 is SGHVS, CDR2 FQNEAQ. V shed 4 bases and J 7 bases; nucleotides not matched to a gene: 9. The DNA of the CDR3 is TGTGCCAGCAGCTCCTATAGCGGGAGGGCCGCGAATGAGCAGTTCTTC. This translates into CASSSYSGRAANEQFF.

This clone has only a few counts. The chain carries TRBV6-4 and TRBJ1-1; D remains unclear. Germline CDR1 is MRHNA and CDR2 is SNTAGT. The CDR3 sequence is 14 residues long. The V and J ends lost 5 bases and 3 bases respectively, with 13 bases between them. CDR3 sequence reads: CASSSSPGHTEAFF. CDR3 nucleotide sequence: TGTGCCAGCAGTTCCTCCCCAGGACACACTGAAGCTTTCTTT.

The chain links TRBV29-1 to TRBJ2-3, with TRBD1 matching over 9 bases. The germline gives CDR1 SQVTM, CDR2 ANQGSEA. The CDR3 sequence is 14 residues long. V was clipped by 6 bases and J by 3 bases; unmatched bases: 7. Here the CDR3 DNA reads TGCAGCGTACGGACAGGGGCTGTAACAGATACGCAGTATTTT. It encodes CSVRTGAVTDTQYF.

The V and J genes are TRBV21-1 and TRBJ2-2; the table assigns TRBD2, which was not confirmed against the DNA. TRBV21-1 is classified as a pseudogene. The CDR3 totals 17 residues. CDR3 sequence: CASSKGGEGVNTGELFF. The CDR3 bases are TGTGCCAGCAGCAAAGGAGGGGAGGGCGTGAACACCGGGGAGCTGTTTTTT.

The V call is TRBV25-1, the J call TRBJ2-5; TRBD1 agrees at 9 bases. CDR3 size: 14 residues. V shed 4 bases, J shed 5 bases, and the junction held 5 bases outside the gene matches. Germline CDR1 MGHDK, CDR2 SYGVNS. The CDR3 reads CASSGGTGRETQYF. The CDR3, as DNA: TGTGCCAGCAGTGGCGGGACAGGGAGGGAGACCCAGTACTTC.

The rearrangement joins TRBV6-6 to TRBJ1-1; D uncertain. The CDR3 contains 12 residues. CDR1 is MNHNY, CDR2 SVGAGI, per germline (reference sequence). V lost 3 bases and J 9 bases, leaving 11 bases between the germline ends. Here the CDR3 reads CASSYPGGQAFF. DNA for the CDR3: TGTGCCAGCAGTTATCCTGGAGGGCAAGCTTTCTTT.

Note on this clone: Other DNA sequences within the sample encode an identical CDR3. The V gene is TRBV7-2, the J gene TRBJ2-5; no clear D gene. From germline, CDR1 is SGHTA and CDR2 FQGNSA. CDR3 length: 13 residues. V was trimmed by 3 bases and J by 2 bases, leaving 7 bases between them. The CDR3 protein is CASSLGRQETQYF. The CDR3 coding sequence is TGTGCCAGCAGCTTGGGTCGACAAGAGACCCAGTACTTC.

This chain connects TRBV29-1 to TRBJ1-1, with a weak D call TRBD1 (6 bases). The CDR3 is 13 amino acids. Germline CDR1 SQVTM, CDR2 ANQGSEA. Trimming left V 4 bases short and J 7 bases short, with 16 bases between. CDR3 sequence reads: CSVVPRGGGEAFF. The CDR3 nucleotides are TGCAGCGTTGTTCCCCGTGGGGGCGGTGAAGCTTTCTTT.